One and the same sample provided the 22 T cell receptor beta chains below, sequenced in a study of esophageal squamous cell carcinoma under preoperative chemotherapy. Described time point: before preoperative PTX-NDP chemotherapy. TCRdb re-analysed the PCR reads in MiXCR, keeping a single row per CDR3 protein. The data hold approximately 30,000 distinct CDR3 sequences, with roughly 52% observed a single time. Sample collection occurred from a patient given preoperative chemotherapy. All receptors come from a human donor with esophageal squamous cell carcinoma. The donor label of this sample is uncertain.

This clonotype came up many times. The rearrangement links TRBV7-8 to TRBJ1-1, with D maybe TRBD1 (6 bases). In germline, CDR1 is SGHVS, CDR2 FQNEAQ. V was clipped by 8 bases and J by 0 bases, with 10 bases between them. The CDR3 covers 13 residues. CDR3 region: CASAAGVNTEAFF. Written as DNA, the CDR3 is TGTGCCAGCGCCGCAGGGGTGAACACTGAAGCTTTCTTT. Full variable domain (missing parts from reference TRBV7-8 and TRBJ1-1): GAGVSQSPRYKVAKRGQDVALRCDPISGHVSLFWYQQALGQGPEFLTYFQNEAQLDKSGLPSDRFFAERPEGSVSTLKIQRTQQEDSAVYLCASAAGVNTEAFFGQGTRLTVV.

This clonotype was found many times. The chain carries TRBV7-2 and TRBJ2-7; TRBD1 matches at 9 bases. J was trimmed by 2 bases and V by 3 bases; bases with no gene match: 8. CDR3 length: 16 residues. Germline-derived CDR1 and CDR2 are SGHTA and FQGNSA. CDR3 DNA: TGTGCCAGCAGCTTGGACACGGGACAGGGTGCCTACGAGCAGTACTTC. This encodes CASSLDTGQGAYEQYF. The full variable domain, completed using reference TRBV7-2 and TRBJ2-7, is GAGVSQSPSNKVTEKGKDVELRCDPISGHTALYWYRQSLGQGLEFLIYFQGNSAPDKSGLPSDRFSAERTGGSVSTLTIQRTQQEDSAVYLCASSLDTGQGAYEQYFGPGTRLTVT.

The chain uses TRBV7-2 and TRBJ2-2, with 7 bases fitting TRBD1. The CDR3 contains 14 residues. The germline V gene has CDR1 SGHTA and CDR2 FQGNSA. Trimming removed 6 bases from V and 16 bases from J; junction bases left unmatched: 17. CDR3: CASSYDMSTGAQFF. The CDR3 region has the DNA TGTGCCAGCAGTTATGACATGAGCACAGGGGCGCAGTTTTTT.

The rearrangement uses TRBV14 and TRBJ2-5; TRBD2 aligns across 7 bases. This CDR3 has 13 amino acids. Trimming removed 0 bases from V and 11 bases from J; junction bases left unmatched: 6. From germline, CDR1 is SGHDN and CDR2 FVKESK. The DNA for the CDR3 is TGTGCCAGCAGCCAAGAATTGAGGCGGGGGCAGTACTTC. Protein product: CASSQELRRGQYF.

The chain uses TRBV7-2 and TRBJ2-2; D remains ambiguous. V lost 7 bases and J lost 13, with 13 bases in between. The CDR3 spans 11 residues. Germline CDR1 SGHTA, CDR2 FQGNSA. CDR3 in amino acids: CASTDTGALFF. CDR3 DNA: TGTGCCAGCACCGATACCGGTGCGCTGTTTTTT.

Ten or more counts support this clonotype. This clone may be a read error of a much larger clone one base away. The chain combines TRBV6-1 with TRBJ2-1, with D possibly TRBD2 on 6 matching bases. The CDR3 sequence is 15 residues long. V lost 1 base to trimming and J lost 10 bases, with 17 bases between them. Per germline, CDR1 MNHNS and CDR2 SASEGT. CDR3 DNA sequence: TGTGCCAGCAGTGAAGGGCGGAGGGGTACCTACGAGCAGTTCTTC. Translation gives CASSEGRRGTYEQFF.

This clonotype was counted many times. The chain is built from TRBV12-3 or TRBV12-4 and TRBJ2-3; D gene ambiguous. With 3 bases removed from V and 1 base from J, the gap between germline ends came to 2 bases. CDR3 length equals 12 residues. CDR3 sequence reads: CASSFGTDTQYF. Written as DNA, the CDR3 is TGTGCCAGCAGTTTTGGCACAGATACGCAGTATTTT.

On this clonotype itself: One end of the junction varies from germline; a read error may be responsible. This rearrangement joins TRBV7-6 to TRBJ2-5; no definite D call. The CDR3 has 19 residues. Germline CDR1 SGHVS, CDR2 FNYEAQ. The CDR3 nucleotides read TGTGCCAGCAGCTTGGATCCGCCCATCCCCGGCGGAGACCAAGACACCCAGTACTTC. Protein product: CASSLDPPIPGGDQDTQYF.

This clonotype is classed as medium-sized (0.01 to 0.1%). The chain is built from TRBV7-8 and TRBJ2-5, with 8 positions matching TRBD2. The closer fit of TRBJ2-3 to the DNA end suggests the J call may be wrong. Germline V gene sequence: CDR1 SGHVS, CDR2 FQNEAQ. There are 16 residues in the CDR3. The CDR3 DNA follows: TGTGCCAGCAGCAGAAAAGCGGGAGACGGGACAGATACGCAGTATTTT. Protein product: CASSRKAGDGTDTQYF.

A note on this clonotype: Germline and junction disagree at one end, which may indicate a read error. The chain joins TRBV12-3 or TRBV12-4 to TRBJ2-5, with D hard to call. CDR3 size: 14 residues. CDR3 region: CACTGRRAQDTQYF. CDR3 nucleotide sequence: TGTGCGTGTACCGGGCGCCGTGCCCAAGACACCCAGTACTTC.

This clonotype came up many times. The chain recombines TRBV6-1 with TRBJ2-6; maybe TRBD1 (5 bases). Germline-derived CDR1 and CDR2 are MNHNS and SASEGT. This CDR3 has 14 amino acids. The V gene lost 4 bases and the J gene lost 1 base, with 5 bases spanning the gap. The DNA of the CDR3 is TGTGCCAGCAGTGCAGGGTCTGGGGCCAACGTCCTGACTTTC. Translating gives CASSAGSGANVLTF.

Turning to this clonotype: Sequence at one end of the junction differs from germline and may be a read error. This sequence joins TRBV6-1 and TRBJ2-6; tentative D call: TRBD1 (6 bases). The CDR3 is made up of 11 amino acids. CDR1 is MNHNS and CDR2 is SASEGT in the germline V gene. In DNA form, the CDR3 reads TGTGCCAGCGAGGGGGTGGAGACCCTGTCCTTC. Its translation is CASEGVETLSF.

The rearrangement uses TRBV5-5 and TRBJ2-5; D unresolved. V lost 3 bases and J 4 bases, leaving 10 bases between the germline ends. CDR1 and CDR2 from the germline V gene are SGHKS and YYEKEE (reference sequence). This CDR3 contains 13 residues. The CDR3 protein is CASSWDPGETQYF. In nucleotides, the CDR3 is TGTGCCAGCAGCTGGGATCCGGGAGAGACCCAGTACTTC.

This clonotype was detected a few times. The chain carries TRBV5-6 and TRBJ1-4; TRBD1 might be the D (5 bases). The CDR3 consists of 13 residues. Trimming removed 5 bases from V and 5 bases from J, with 10 bases in between. Per germline, CDR1 SGHDT and CDR2 YYEEEE. In DNA form, the CDR3 reads TGTGCCAGCAGTCGAGAGGGGAATGAAAAACTGTTTTTT. This translates into CASSREGNEKLFF.

The genes are TRBV11-3 and TRBJ2-1; 8 bases are shared with TRBD2. The V and J ends lost 3 bases and 9 bases, in that order; junction bases with no gene match: 7. The CDR3 length is 14 residues. Germline V gives CDR1 SGHNT, CDR2 YENEEA. CDR3 amino acids: CASSFESGRFEQFF. The CDR3 bases are TGTGCCAGCAGCTTTGAAAGCGGGAGATTTGAGCAGTTCTTC.

As concerns this clonotype: A junction end diverges from the germline sequence, so it may reflect a read error. This chain links TRBV7-2 with TRBJ2-4, with TRBD2 matching 8 bases. CDR3 length: 16 residues. Germline V gene sequence: CDR1 SGHTA, CDR2 FQGNSA. The CDR3 DNA is TGTGCCAGCAGGTTGGCGGGGGGCGGGGCCAAAAACACTCAGTACTTC. This sequence encodes CASRLAGGGAKNTQYF.

The rearrangement links TRBV19 to TRBJ2-1; 9 bases map to TRBD1. CDR1 LNHDA and CDR2 SQIVND come from the germline V gene (reference sequence). V lost 4 bases and J lost 3; bases outside the gene matches: 1. The CDR3 is 14 amino acids. Written as DNA, the CDR3 is TGTGCCAGTAGTACGACAGGGGGCTACAATGAGCAGTTCTTC. Residues: CASSTTGGYNEQFF.

The J gene is TRBJ2-5, the V gene TRBV7-3; TRBD2 matches at 8 bases. Per germline, CDR1 SGHTA and CDR2 FQGTGA. CDR3 length: 14 residues. The CDR3: CAGSGSRSQETQYF. Here the CDR3 DNA reads TGTGCGGGCAGCGGGAGCCGGAGCCAAGAGACCCAGTACTTC.

The genes are TRBV7-2 and TRBJ2-5; the D gene is possibly TRBD2 (7 bases). The J call may be faulty, since TRBJ2-4 better matches the DNA end. CDR3 length: 16 amino acids. The germline gives CDR1 SGHTA, CDR2 FQGNSA. CDR3: CASSLAGGREANIQYF. For the CDR3, the DNA is TGTGCCAGCAGCTTAGCCGGGGGCCGGGAGGCGAACATTCAGTACTTC.

The chain recombines TRBV4-1 with TRBJ2-4, with D perhaps being TRBD1 or TRBD2 (7 bases each). TRBJ2-7 explains the end of the DNA better; the J call may be wrong. The CDR3 has 17 residues. Germline V gene sequence: CDR1 MGHRA, CDR2 YSYEKL. For the CDR3, the DNA is TGCGCCAGCAGCCAAGGAGGCTGGGGAGGGGGCCGTACCGAGCAGTACTTC. As protein: CASSQGGWGGGRTEQYF.

V gene TRBV7-8 combines with J gene TRBJ2-5; unclear D gene. Matching the DNA end better, TRBJ2-7 makes the J call doubtful. CDR1 is SGHVS, CDR2 FQNEAQ, per germline. The CDR3 is made up of 16 amino acids. The CDR3 nucleotides read TGTGCCAGCAGCCCTACCGGGCCCACTACAAGCTACGAGCAGTACTTC. Protein: CASSPTGPTTSYEQYF.

This clonotype was seen only a few times. The V gene is TRBV15, the J gene TRBJ1-1; D remains unclear. CDR1 LNHNV and CDR2 YYDKDF come from the germline V gene (reference sequence). CDR3 length equals 13 residues. Deletions cut 4 bases from V and 6 bases from J, with 12 bases between. The CDR3 DNA is TGTGCCACCAGCACGGGCCCGAAAGCTGAAGCTTTCTTT. Its translation is CATSTGPKAEAFF.